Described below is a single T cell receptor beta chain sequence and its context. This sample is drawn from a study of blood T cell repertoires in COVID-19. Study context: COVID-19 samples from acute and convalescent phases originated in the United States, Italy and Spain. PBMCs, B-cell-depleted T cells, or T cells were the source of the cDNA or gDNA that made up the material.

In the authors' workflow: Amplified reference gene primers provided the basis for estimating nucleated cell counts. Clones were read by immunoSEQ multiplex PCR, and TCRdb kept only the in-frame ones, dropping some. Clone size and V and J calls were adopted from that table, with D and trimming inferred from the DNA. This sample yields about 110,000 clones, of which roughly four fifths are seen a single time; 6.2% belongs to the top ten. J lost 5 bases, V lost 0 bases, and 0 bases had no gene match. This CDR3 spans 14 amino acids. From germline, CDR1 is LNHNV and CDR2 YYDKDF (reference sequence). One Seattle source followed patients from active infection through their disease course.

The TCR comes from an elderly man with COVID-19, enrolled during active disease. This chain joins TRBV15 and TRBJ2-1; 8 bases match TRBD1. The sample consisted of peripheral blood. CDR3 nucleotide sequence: TGTGCCACCAGCAGAGAGGGACAGGACAATGAGCAGTTCTTC. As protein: CATSREGQDNEQFF. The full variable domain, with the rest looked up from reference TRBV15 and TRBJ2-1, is DAMVIQNPRYQVTQFGKPVTLSCSQTLNHNVMYWYQQKSSQAPKLLFHYYDKDFNNEADTPDNFQSRRPNTSFCFLDIRSPGLGDTAMYLCATSREGQDNEQFFGPGTRLTVL.